This TCR beta chain stems from a study of blood T cell repertoires in COVID-19. Per the authors' pipeline: Researchers report that nucleated cell counts were estimated from reference gene primer amplification. Assay: immunoSEQ multiplex PCR; the TCRdb copy retains only in-frame clones and omits some. For V, J and clone size, that table is used; D and trimming come from the DNA. This table has about 460,000 clones, approximately 86% appearing once. In germline, CDR1 is ENHRY, CDR2 SYGVKD. Trimming removed 2 bases from V and 0 bases from J, with 8 bases in between. CDR3 length equals 15 residues. Participants, about 18 to 90 years old, spanned fewer than 30 US areas. Self-reported history from a screening survey and questionnaire set each donor's cohort. Symptom resolution, clearance, or two negative PCRs marked donors in Cohort 3 as recovered.

This TCR was recovered from a woman aged 55-75 years who had recovered from COVID-19. The sample taken for sequencing was PBMCs or T cells enriched from blood (not recorded which). The V and J genes are TRBV10-3 and TRBJ2-4; D is possibly TRBD1 (5 bases). In nucleotides, the CDR3 is TGTGCCATCAGTGAGGCAGGGTTAGCCAAAAACATTCAGTACTTC. Translation: CAISEAGLAKNIQYF.